What follows describes a single T cell receptor beta chain. Read data end 3 residues before the CDR3 end; the end is taken from the germline J gene. This sample was included in a study of T cells in women clearing cervical HPV infection. Clones were read by immunoSEQ multiplex PCR, and TCRdb kept only the in-frame ones, dropping some. Here the sample table reports fewer than 35,000 clones. CDR1 and CDR2 from the germline V gene are SEHNR and FQNEAQ (reference sequence). V lost 2 bases to trimming and J lost 8 bases, with 15 bases between them. This CDR3 comprises 15 residues. The sample comprised blood buffy coat. This sequence originates from a woman between 18 and 70 years old with a cervical HPV16 infection that either progressed to CIN3+ or cleared (not recorded which). The chain has TRBV7-9 and TRBJ1-4; no reliable D call. The part of the CDR3 DNA that was read is TGTGCCAGCAGCTTATCTCTCTCACTTCGGGAAAAA. The encoded protein is CASSLSLSLREK. The CDR3 in its entirety is CASSLSLSLREKLFF.